Given below is one T cell receptor beta chain in context. The CDR3 runs to 16 residues. Trimming removed 5 bases from V and 1 base from J, with 16 bases in between. Germline loops: CDR1 MNHEY, CDR2 SVGEGT. The sample originates from a study of CD8 T cells in Susac syndrome. RNA was extracted with the RNeasy kit, and a quantity of about 0.45 to 1 ug was reverse transcribed using random hexamers. One entry per CDR3 protein results from TCRdb running MiXCR on the immunoSEQ multiplex PCR reads. The sample includes 210,000 or so distinct CDR3 sequences, about 93% of them seen just once. The receptor comes from a human donor with multiple sclerosis. The material sequenced was CD8+ T cells from PBMCs. The genes are TRBV6-2 or TRBV6-3 and TRBJ2-3; perhaps TRBD1 as D (6 bases). The CDR3 is CASSPAGVSGTDTQYF. The CDR3 DNA follows: TGTGCCAGCAGTCCCGCAGGGGTGTCCGGCACAGATACGCAGTATTTT.